This is a list of T cell receptor beta chains from one sample in a study of Graves' ophthalmopathy and Graves' hyperthyroidism. One entry per CDR3 protein results from TCRdb running MiXCR on the multiplex PCR reads. The data hold some 240,000 distinct CDR3 sequences, with less than 55% observed a single time. What was sequenced was peripheral blood. These receptors all stem from an adult man with Graves' ophthalmopathy. CDR3s leave out the opening cysteine and the closing phenylalanine or tryptophan.

TRBJ2-7 | TRBV20-1 | SAPANGDEQY
TRBJ1-2 | TRBV3-1 | ASSPGQGRGYT
TRBJ1-5 | TRBV20-1 | SAHLLQPQH
TRBJ2-6 | TRBV10-3 | AISLEFGAGANVLT
TRBJ2-3 | TRBV14 | ASSQRGTDTQY
TRBJ1-1 | TRBV5-6 | ASSLGDREAEAF
TRBJ2-7 | TRBV9 | ASSRGDRGHEQY
TRBJ1-4 | TRBV2 | ASLDRVGEKLF
TRBJ2-5 | TRBV12-3/TRBV12-4 | ASRETGKETQY
TRBJ2-6 | TRBV20-1 | SARAFYSGANVLT
TRBJ1-1 | TRBV7-9 | ASTPQGAAGTEAF
TRBJ2-2 | TRBV20-1 | SASSAENTGELF
TRBJ1-1 | TRBV29-1 | SVGGLNTEAF
TRBJ1-1 | TRBV5-6 | ASSWGGFMNTEAF
TRBJ1-5 | TRBV7-9 | ASSPNRGYGNQPQH
TRBJ2-7 | TRBV5-1 | ASSLDPGTQLYEQY
TRBJ2-5 | TRBV14 | ASSQIVPRRQETQY
TRBJ2-2 | TRBV6-6 | ASSSSGANTGELF
TRBJ2-7 | TRBV5-6 | ASSAKGVSSYEQY
TRBJ2-7 | TRBV2 | ASRYTGASSYEQY
TRBJ2-7 | TRBV3-1 | ASSQEVAGGHEQY
TRBJ2-7 | TRBV5-1 | ASSLGRDRGLAYEQY
TRBJ2-6 | TRBV2 | ASSDRISGANVLT
TRBJ2-7 | TRBV5-1 | ASGGQGGAREQY
TRBJ2-5 | TRBV20-1 | SARGIETQY
TRBJ1-2 | TRBV7-2 | ASSLGTGIYGYT
TRBJ1-1 | TRBV5-1 | ASRREQASAEAF
TRBJ2-5 | TRBV20-1 | SALDRDKSYQETQY